A single sample gave rise to the 14 T cell receptor beta chains below, sequenced in a study of shared clonotypes between healthy human individuals. CD45RO-negative, CCR7-selected cells formed the naive CD8 fraction, which excluded terminally differentiated effector memory CD45RA+ cells. The table came from immunoSEQ multiplex PCR; TCRdb's copy has only in-frame clones and leaves some out. The table records a few million clones, just over 90% of them present only once. The sample taken for sequencing was naive CD8+ T cells from PBMCs. The receptor set was obtained from a man between 18 and 29 years old in good health. Some clones in this sample may be carry-over from other donors' samples.

The chain employs TRBV2 and TRBJ2-7; TRBD1 agrees at 8 bases. This CDR3 region has 14 residues. Looked up from germline, CDR1 is SNHLY and CDR2 is FYNNEI. J was trimmed by 2 bases and V by 4 bases; bases with no gene match: 4. CDR3 sequence: CASSGDRITYEQYF. The CDR3 bases are TGTGCCAGCAGTGGGGACAGGATCACCTACGAGCAGTACTTC.

The chain joins TRBV13 to TRBJ2-1; 7 bases are a match to TRBD2. V lost 5 bases to trimming and J lost 8 bases; unmatched junction nucleotides: 12. Per the germline V gene, CDR1 is PRHDT and CDR2 is FYEKMQ (reference sequence). The CDR3 is made up of 15 amino acids. The DNA for the CDR3 is TGTGCCAGCAGCCGTCCTGGGACTAATAGCGATGAGCAGTTCTTC. This encodes CASSRPGTNSDEQFF.

The table lists this clone with a count of one. This sequence joins TRBV4-3 and TRBJ1-2, with D possibly matching TRBD1 (5 bases). V shed 2 bases and J shed 5 bases, with 9 bases lying between them. CDR3 length: 13 amino acids. Germline V gives CDR1 LGHNA, CDR2 YSLEER. In DNA, the CDR3 is TGCGCCAGCAGCCAACAGGGTTGGTATGGCTACACCTTC. As protein: CASSQQGWYGYTF.

The chain joins TRBV7-9 to TRBJ2-1; D unresolved. V shed 2 bases and J shed 1 base, with 9 bases lying between them. Looked up from germline, CDR1 is SEHNR and CDR2 is FQNEAQ (reference sequence). CDR3 length: 15 amino acids. DNA for the CDR3: TGTGCCAGCAGCTTATCAGACGTATCCTACAATGAGCAGTTCTTC. This codes for CASSLSDVSYNEQFF.

J is TRBJ2-7 and V is TRBV19, with no clear D. V was clipped by 7 bases and J by 0 bases, with 13 bases between them. CDR1 and CDR2 (germline): LNHDA, SQIVND (reference sequence). The CDR3 consists of 14 residues. As DNA, the CDR3 is TGTGCCAGTAACAGCTTCCATAGCTCCTACGAGCAGTACTTC. Amino acid sequence: CASNSFHSSYEQYF.

The V gene is TRBV4-1, the J gene TRBJ1-1; the match to TRBD1 covers 8 bases. V was clipped by 3 bases and J by 5 bases; unmatched bases: 11. CDR3 length: 16 residues. Germline V gene data show CDR1 as MGHRA and CDR2 as YSYEKL. CDR3 sequence: CASSHVTGTGVTEAFF. CDR3 sequence (DNA): TGCGCCAGCAGCCACGTTACCGGGACAGGAGTGACTGAAGCTTTCTTT.

This chain joins TRBV28 and TRBJ2-7; 10 bases fit TRBD1. The CDR3 sequence is 15 residues long. J gave up 4 bases and V 3 bases, and 6 bases lay outside the gene matches. Germline-derived CDR1 and CDR2 are MDHEN and SYDVKM. CDR3: CASSFWDRGAYEQYF. Here the CDR3 DNA reads TGTGCCAGCAGTTTCTGGGACAGGGGTGCTTACGAGCAGTACTTC.

This clone was counted a single time. This chain uses TRBV28 with TRBJ2-7; no clear D gene. CDR1 is MDHEN and CDR2 is SYDVKM in the germline V gene. This CDR3 is built from 10 residues. V dropped 10 bases and J dropped 6 bases, with 10 bases sitting between them. The CDR3 DNA reads as TGTGCCATTTCCCGCTCCGAGCAGTACTTC. Protein product: CAISRSEQYF. The variable domain in full, with the rest retrieved from reference TRBV28 and TRBJ2-7, is DVKVTQSSRYLVKRTGEKVFLECVQDMDHENMFWYRQDPGLGLRLIYFSYDVKMKEKGDIPEGYSVSREKKERFSLILESASTNQTSMYLCAISRSEQYFGPGTRLTVT.

There are a few counts of this clone. The V gene is TRBV27, the J gene TRBJ2-7; the D gene is possibly TRBD2 (6 bases). CDR3 length: 13 residues. The V end lost 6 bases, the J end lost 3 bases, and 12 bases lay between the germline ends. Germline-derived CDR1 and CDR2 are MNHEY and SMNVEV (reference sequence). The CDR3 protein is CASRIQGGYEQYF. DNA of the CDR3: TGTGCCAGCAGGATCCAGGGAGGCTACGAGCAGTACTTC.

This rearrangement joins TRBV9 to TRBJ2-1, with D possibly TRBD1 on 6 matching bases. This CDR3 region has 14 residues. Per the germline V gene, CDR1 is SGDLS and CDR2 is YYNGEE. Trimming took 3 bases from V and 3 from J, leaving 10 bases between them. The CDR3 protein is CASSAGQSYNEQFF. The CDR3 nucleotides are TGTGCCAGCAGCGCCGGACAGAGCTACAATGAGCAGTTCTTC. Combining the CDR3 with reference TRBV9 and TRBJ2-1 gives the whole variable domain DSGVTQTPKHLITATGQRVTLRCSPRSGDLSVYWYQQSLDQGLQFLIQYYNGEERAKGNILERFSAQQFPDLHSELNLSSLELGDSALYFCASSAGQSYNEQFFGPGTRLTVL.

V is TRBV6-6 and J is TRBJ2-7, with TRBD2 matching 14 bases. CDR3 length equals 15 residues. The V and J ends lost 10 bases and 7 bases, in that order; junction bases with no gene match: 12. Germline V lookup: CDR1 MNHNY, CDR2 SVGAGI (reference sequence). CDR3 in amino acids: CATGRGTSGRGEQYF. The DNA for the CDR3 is TGTGCCACCGGGCGTGGGACTAGCGGGAGAGGAGAGCAGTACTTC.

The rearrangement links TRBV5-4 to TRBJ2-1, with D perhaps TRBD1 (5 bases). The CDR3 consists of 14 residues. CDR1 SGHNT and CDR2 YYREEE come from the germline V gene (reference sequence). Trimming stripped 0 bases from V and 3 bases from J, with 7 bases between. The CDR3: CASSLVQDYNEQFF. For the CDR3, the DNA is TGTGCCAGCAGCTTGGTACAGGACTACAATGAGCAGTTCTTC.

The chain combines TRBV4-1 with TRBJ1-2, with 9 bases aligning to TRBD1. Germline V CDR1 and CDR2: MGHRA, YSYEKL. V lost 1 base and J lost 4; bases outside the gene matches: 10. The CDR3 length is 17 residues. The CDR3, as DNA: TGCGCCAGCAGCCAAGGATTACGGGACAGGGCGGTCTATGGCTACACCTTC. Protein sequence: CASSQGLRDRAVYGYTF.

The V and J genes are TRBV2 and TRBJ1-1; D is possibly TRBD1 (5 bases). Germline loops: CDR1 SNHLY, CDR2 FYNNEI. V lost 7 bases, J lost 5 bases, and 23 bases lay in between. The CDR3 loop spans 16 amino acids. The CDR3 DNA follows: TGTGCCAGCACCGTTGCTGACAGTGAGGGCCAGACTGAAGCTTTCTTT. Translating gives CASTVADSEGQTEAFF.